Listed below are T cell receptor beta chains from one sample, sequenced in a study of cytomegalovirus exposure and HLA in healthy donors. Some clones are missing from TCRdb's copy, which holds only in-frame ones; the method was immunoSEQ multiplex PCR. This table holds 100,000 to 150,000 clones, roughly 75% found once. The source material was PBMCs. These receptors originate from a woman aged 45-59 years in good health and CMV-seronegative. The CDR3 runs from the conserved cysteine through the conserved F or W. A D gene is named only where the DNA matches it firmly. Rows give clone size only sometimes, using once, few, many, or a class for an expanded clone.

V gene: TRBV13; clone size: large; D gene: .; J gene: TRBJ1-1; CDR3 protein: CASSLEGGRGLKAFF; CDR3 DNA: TGTGCCAGCAGCTTAGAAGGAGGGAGGGGTCTCAAAGCTTTCTTT
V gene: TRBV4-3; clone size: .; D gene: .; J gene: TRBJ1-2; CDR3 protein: CASSQVPVRGYTF; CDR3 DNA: TGCGCCAGCAGCCAAGTACCCGTCAGGGGCTACACCTTC
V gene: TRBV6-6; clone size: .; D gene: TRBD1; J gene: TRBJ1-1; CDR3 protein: CASTLTGAVTEAFF; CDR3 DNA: TGTGCCAGCACCCTCACAGGGGCTGTCACTGAAGCTTTCTTT
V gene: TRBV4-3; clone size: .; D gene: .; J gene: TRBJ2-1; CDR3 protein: CASSQEAFAGEQFF; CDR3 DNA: TGCGCCAGCAGCCAAGAGGCCTTTGCCGGGGAGCAGTTCTTC
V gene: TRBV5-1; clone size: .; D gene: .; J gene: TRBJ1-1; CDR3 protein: CASSINMNTEAFF; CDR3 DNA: TGCGCCAGCTCGATAAACATGAACACTGAAGCTTTCTTT
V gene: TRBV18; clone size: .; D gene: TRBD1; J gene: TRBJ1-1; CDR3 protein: CASSPLTGVNTEAFF; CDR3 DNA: TGTGCCAGCTCACCTCTTACAGGGGTGAACACTGAAGCTTTCTTT
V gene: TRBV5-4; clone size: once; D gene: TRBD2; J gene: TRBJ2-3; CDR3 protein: CASIGQGGTDTQYF; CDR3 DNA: TGTGCCAGCATAGGGCAGGGAGGGACAGATACGCAGTATTTT
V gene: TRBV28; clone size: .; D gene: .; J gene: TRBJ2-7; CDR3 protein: CASSLGGTTSYEQYF; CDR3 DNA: TGTGCCAGCAGTTTGGGTGGGACAACCTCCTACGAGCAGTACTTC
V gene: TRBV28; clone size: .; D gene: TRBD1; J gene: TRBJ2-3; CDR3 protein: CASRDRGSDTQYF; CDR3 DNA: TGTGCCAGCAGGGACAGGGGTAGCGATACGCAGTATTTT
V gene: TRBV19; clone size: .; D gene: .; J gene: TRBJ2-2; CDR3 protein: CASSIPGSGTGELFF; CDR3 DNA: TGTGCCAGTAGTATCCCCGGGAGTGGGACCGGGGAGCTGTTTTTT
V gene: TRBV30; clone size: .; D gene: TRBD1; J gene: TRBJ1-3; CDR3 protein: CAWSVGTEGSIYF; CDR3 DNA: TGTGCCTGGAGCGTCGGGACAGAAGGGTCCATATATTTT
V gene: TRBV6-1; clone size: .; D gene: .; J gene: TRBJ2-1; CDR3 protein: CASLDRVGRSEQFF; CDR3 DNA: TGTGCCAGCCTTGACAGGGTCGGGAGAAGTGAGCAGTTCTTC
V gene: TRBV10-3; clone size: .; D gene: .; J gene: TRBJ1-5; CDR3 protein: CAISESRGESNQPQHF; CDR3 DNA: TGTGCCATCAGTGAGTCGCGAGGAGAGAGCAATCAGCCCCAGCATTTT
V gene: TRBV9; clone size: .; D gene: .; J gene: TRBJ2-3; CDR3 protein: CASSANPTSTDTQYF; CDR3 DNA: TGTGCCAGCAGCGCAAACCCGACTAGCACAGATACGCAGTATTTT
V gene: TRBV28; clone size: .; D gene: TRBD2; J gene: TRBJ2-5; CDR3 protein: CASSPRGTSGKVGKTQYF; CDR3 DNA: TGTGCCAGCAGTCCCCGAGGGACTAGCGGGAAGGTAGGGAAGACCCAGTACTTC
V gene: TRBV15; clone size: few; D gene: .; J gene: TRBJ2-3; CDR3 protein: CATSRGGGSTDTQYF; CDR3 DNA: TGTGCCACCAGCAGGGGCGGGGGCAGCACAGATACGCAGTATTTT
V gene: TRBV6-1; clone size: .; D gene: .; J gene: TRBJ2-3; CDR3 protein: CASSEKPGPRGTQYF; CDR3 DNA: TGTGCCAGCAGTGAAAAACCAGGACCCCGGGGTACGCAGTATTTT
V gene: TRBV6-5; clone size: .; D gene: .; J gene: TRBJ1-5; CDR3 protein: CASTAGRGNQPQHF; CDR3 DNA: TGTGCCAGCACCGCTGGGAGGGGGAATCAGCCCCAGCATTTT
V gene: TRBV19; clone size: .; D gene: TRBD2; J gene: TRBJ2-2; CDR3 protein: CASSFGLAGNTGELFF; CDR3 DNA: TGTGCCAGTAGTTTTGGACTAGCGGGAAACACCGGGGAGCTGTTTTTT
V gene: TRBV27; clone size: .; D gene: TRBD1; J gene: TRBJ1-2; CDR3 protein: CASSRGQAGGYGYTF; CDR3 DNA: TGTGCCAGCAGTCGCGGTCAGGCAGGGGGCTATGGCTACACCTTC
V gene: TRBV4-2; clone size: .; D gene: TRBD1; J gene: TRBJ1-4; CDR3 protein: CASSRGQGEQSNEKLFF; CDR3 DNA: TGTGCCAGCAGCCGAGGACAGGGTGAGCAATCTAATGAAAAACTGTTTTTT
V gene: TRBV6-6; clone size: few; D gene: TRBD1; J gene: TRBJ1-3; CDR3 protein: CASRSSGGAGNTIYF; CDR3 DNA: TGTGCCAGCAGGTCCTCAGGGGGCGCTGGAAACACCATATATTTT
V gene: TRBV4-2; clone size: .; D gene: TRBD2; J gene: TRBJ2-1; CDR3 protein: CASSQALAGVNNEQFF; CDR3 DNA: TGTGCCAGCAGCCAAGCCCTAGCGGGAGTCAACAATGAGCAGTTCTTC
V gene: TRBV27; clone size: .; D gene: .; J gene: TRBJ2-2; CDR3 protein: CASSFPFTGELFF; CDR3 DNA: TGTGCCAGCAGTTTCCCGTTTACCGGGGAGCTGTTTTTT
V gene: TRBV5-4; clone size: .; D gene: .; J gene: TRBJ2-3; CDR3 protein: CASRAGTLTDTQYF; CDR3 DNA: TGTGCCAGCAGGGCGGGGACGCTCACAGATACGCAGTATTTT
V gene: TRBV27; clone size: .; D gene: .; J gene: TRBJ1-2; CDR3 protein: CASSFGGLVGYYGYTF; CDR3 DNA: TGTGCCAGCAGTTTTGGGGGACTCGTGGGATACTATGGCTACACCTTC
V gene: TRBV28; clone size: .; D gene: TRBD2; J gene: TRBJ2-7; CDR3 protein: CASSFPTTSGRYEQYF; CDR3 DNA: TGTGCCAGCAGTTTCCCTACTACTAGCGGGAGATACGAGCAGTACTTC
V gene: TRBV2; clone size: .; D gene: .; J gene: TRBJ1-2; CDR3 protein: CASSVNRAGDGYTF; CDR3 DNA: TGTGCCAGCAGTGTTAACAGGGCAGGGGACGGCTACACCTTC
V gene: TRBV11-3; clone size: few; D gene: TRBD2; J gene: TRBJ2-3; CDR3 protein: CASSPSGIGDTQYF; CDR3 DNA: TGTGCCAGCAGCCCTAGCGGGATTGGTGATACGCAGTATTTT
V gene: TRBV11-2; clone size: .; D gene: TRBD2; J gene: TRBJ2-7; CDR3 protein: CASSLGLATYEQYF; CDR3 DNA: TGTGCCAGCAGCTTAGGACTAGCGACCTACGAGCAGTACTTC
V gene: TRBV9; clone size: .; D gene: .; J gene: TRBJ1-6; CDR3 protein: CASSVASSYNSPLHF; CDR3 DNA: TGTGCCAGCAGCGTAGCGAGCTCCTATAATTCACCCCTCCACTTT
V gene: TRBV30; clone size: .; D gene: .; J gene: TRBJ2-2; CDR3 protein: CAWIPTRTETGELFF; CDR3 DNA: TGTGCCTGGATCCCGACCCGGACAGAAACCGGGGAGCTGTTTTTT
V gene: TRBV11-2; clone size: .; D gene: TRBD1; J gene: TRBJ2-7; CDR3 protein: CASSPTGEAYEQYF; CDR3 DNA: TGTGCCAGCAGCCCGACAGGGGAGGCCTACGAGCAGTACTTC
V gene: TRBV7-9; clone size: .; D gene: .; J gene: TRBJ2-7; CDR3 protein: CASEGGPSYEQYF; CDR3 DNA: TGTGCCAGTGAAGGGGGTCCGTCCTACGAGCAGTACTTC
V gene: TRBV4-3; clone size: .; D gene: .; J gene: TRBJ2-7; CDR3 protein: CASSQALPF; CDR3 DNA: TGCGCCAGCAGCCAAGCCCTCCCCTTC
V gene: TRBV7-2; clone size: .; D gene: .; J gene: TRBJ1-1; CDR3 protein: CASSSEGIRDTKAFF; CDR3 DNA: TGTGCCAGCAGCTCAGAAGGTATCCGGGACACCAAAGCTTTCTTT
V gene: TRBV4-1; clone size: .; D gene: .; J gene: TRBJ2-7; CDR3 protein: CASSQRVEAYEQYF; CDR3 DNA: TGCGCCAGCAGCCAACGGGTAGAGGCCTACGAGCAGTACTTC
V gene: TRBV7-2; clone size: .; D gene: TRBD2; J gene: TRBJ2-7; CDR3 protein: CASSLGTRGEQYF; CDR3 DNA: TGTGCCAGCAGCTTAGGGACTAGAGGCGAGCAGTACTTC
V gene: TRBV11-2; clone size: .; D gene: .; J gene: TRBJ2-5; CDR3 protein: CASSLIGGHETQYF; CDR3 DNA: TGTGCCAGCAGCTTAATAGGGGGTCATGAGACCCAGTACTTC
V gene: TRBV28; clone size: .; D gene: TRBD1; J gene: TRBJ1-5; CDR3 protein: CASSFPGRTGDQPQHF; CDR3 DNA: TGTGCCAGCAGTTTCCCAGGCAGGACAGGGGATCAGCCCCAGCATTTT
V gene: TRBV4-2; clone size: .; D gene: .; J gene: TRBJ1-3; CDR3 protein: CASSQDDQGSGNTIYF; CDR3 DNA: TGTGCCAGCAGCCAGGACGACCAGGGCTCTGGAAACACCATATATTTT
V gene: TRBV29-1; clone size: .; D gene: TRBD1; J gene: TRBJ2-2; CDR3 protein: CSVITGTGQSAGELFF; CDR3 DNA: TGCAGCGTTATAACCGGGACAGGGCAATCAGCGGGGGAGCTGTTTTTT
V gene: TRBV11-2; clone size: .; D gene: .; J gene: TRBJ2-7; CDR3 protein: CASSLYSGSYEQYF; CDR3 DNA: TGTGCCAGCAGCTTATATTCCGGGTCCTACGAGCAGTACTTC
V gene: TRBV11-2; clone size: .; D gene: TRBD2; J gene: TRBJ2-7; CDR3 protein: CASSILTGTSGYEQYF; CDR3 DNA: TGTGCCAGCAGCATACTAACCGGGACTAGCGGCTACGAGCAGTACTTC
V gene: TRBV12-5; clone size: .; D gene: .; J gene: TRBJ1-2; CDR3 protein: CASGFPLDGGRSGYTF; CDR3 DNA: TGTGCTAGTGGTTTCCCCCTGGACGGGGGAAGGTCGGGTTACACCTTC
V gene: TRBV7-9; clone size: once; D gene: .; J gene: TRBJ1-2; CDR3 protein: CASSLGAGISNYGYTF; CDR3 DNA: TGTGCCAGCAGCTTAGGAGCAGGGATTTCTAACTATGGCTACACCTTC
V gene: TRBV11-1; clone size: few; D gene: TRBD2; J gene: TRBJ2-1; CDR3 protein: CASSFSSGRRNEQFF; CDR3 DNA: TGTGCCAGCAGCTTTTCTAGCGGGAGGAGGAATGAGCAGTTCTTC
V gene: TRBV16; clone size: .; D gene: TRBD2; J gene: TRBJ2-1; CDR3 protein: CASSPGAGFYNEQFF; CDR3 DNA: TGTGCCAGCAGCCCGGGAGCGGGATTTTACAATGAGCAGTTCTTC
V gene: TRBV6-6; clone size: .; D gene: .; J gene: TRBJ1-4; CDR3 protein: CASSYQSSQTNEKLFF; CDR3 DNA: TGTGCCAGCAGTTACCAGTCGTCTCAAACTAATGAAAAACTGTTTTTT
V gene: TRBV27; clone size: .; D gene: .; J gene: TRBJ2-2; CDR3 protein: CASSFVVGVTGELFF; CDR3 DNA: TGTGCCAGCAGTTTTGTGGTGGGAGTCACCGGGGAGCTGTTTTTT
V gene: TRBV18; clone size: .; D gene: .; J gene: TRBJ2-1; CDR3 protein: CASSRGAGVINEQFF; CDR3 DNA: TGTGCCAGCTCACGGGGGGCGGGAGTGATCAATGAGCAGTTCTTC
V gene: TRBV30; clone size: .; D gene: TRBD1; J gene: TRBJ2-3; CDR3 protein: CAWSVTGVGADTQYF; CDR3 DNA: TGTGCCTGGAGTGTAACAGGGGTCGGCGCAGATACGCAGTATTTT
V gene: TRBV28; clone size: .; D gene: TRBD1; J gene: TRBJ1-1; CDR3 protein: CASIQQGVGTEAFF; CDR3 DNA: TGTGCCAGCATCCAACAGGGGGTGGGCACTGAAGCTTTCTTT
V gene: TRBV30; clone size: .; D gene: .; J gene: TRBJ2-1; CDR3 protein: CAWSVRRDYNEQFF; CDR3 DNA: TGTGCCTGGAGTGTTCGACGGGATTACAATGAGCAGTTCTTC
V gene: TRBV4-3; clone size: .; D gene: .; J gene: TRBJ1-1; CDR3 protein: CASSQEVGGVGTEAFF; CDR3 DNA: TGCGCCAGCAGCCAAGAGGTAGGAGGGGTCGGGACTGAAGCTTTCTTT
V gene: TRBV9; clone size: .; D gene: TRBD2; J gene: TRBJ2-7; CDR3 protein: CAPRDYITYEQYF; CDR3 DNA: TGTGCCCCCCGGGACTACATTACCTACGAGCAGTACTTC
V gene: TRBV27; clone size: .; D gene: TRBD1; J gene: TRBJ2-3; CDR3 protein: CASSLPGQMADTQYF; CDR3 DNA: TGTGCCAGCAGTTTACCGGGACAGATGGCAGATACGCAGTATTTT
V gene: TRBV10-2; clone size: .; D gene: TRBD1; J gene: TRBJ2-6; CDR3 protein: CASRGQGGANVLTF; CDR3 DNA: TGCGCCAGCAGGGGACAGGGTGGGGCCAACGTCCTGACTTTC
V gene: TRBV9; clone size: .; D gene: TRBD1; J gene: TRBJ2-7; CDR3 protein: CASSVEGTGIYEQYF; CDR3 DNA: TGTGCCAGCAGCGTAGAAGGGACAGGAATCTACGAGCAGTACTTC
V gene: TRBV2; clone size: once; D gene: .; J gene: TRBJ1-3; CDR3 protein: CASSEGTTPGGTIYF; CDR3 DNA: TGTGCCAGCAGTGAAGGGACAACCCCGGGGGGCACCATATATTTT